These 30 T cell receptor beta chains originate from one sample sequenced in a study of blood T cell repertoires in COVID-19. Profiled with immunoSEQ multiplex PCR; TCRdb holds only in-frame clones, not every one. This sample yields about 100,000 clones, of which more than 80% are seen a single time; 4% to 6% belongs to the top ten. Source material: peripheral blood. These TCRs come from a man between 35 and 55 years old with active or convalescent COVID-19.

The chain joins TRBV6-4 to TRBJ1-2, with D perhaps TRBD1 (5 bases). The V end was cut by 6 bases, the J end by 4 bases, with 18 bases between. CDR3 length equals 15 residues. Per the germline V gene, CDR1 is MRHNA and CDR2 is SNTAGT. The CDR3 is CASSPWRGASYGYTF. The CDR3 nucleotides are TGTGCCAGCAGCCCCTGGAGGGGCGCAAGCTATGGCTACACCTTC.

This clone showed up just a few times. The gene calls are TRBV5-8 and TRBJ1-1; 9 nucleotides agree with TRBD1. Germline assignment: CDR1 SGHTS and CDR2 YDEGEE. The CDR3 totals 14 residues. With V trimmed by 2 bases and J by 4 bases, 3 bases remained unmatched. CDR3 residues: CASSLGTGSTEAFF. The CDR3 nucleotides read TGTGCCAGCAGCTTAGGGACAGGGTCCACTGAAGCTTTCTTT.

V usage is TRBV4-3 and J usage is TRBJ1-4, with 8 bases fitting TRBD1. Germline V gene sequence: CDR1 LGHNA, CDR2 YSLEER. This CDR3 has 16 amino acids. J was trimmed by 7 bases and V by 0 bases; bases with no gene match: 7. CDR3 nucleotides: TGCGCCAGCAGCCAAGACCCACAGGGGGTCGGTGAAAAACTGTTTTTT. It encodes CASSQDPQGVGEKLFF.

The chain combines TRBV10-1 with TRBJ2-1; TRBD2 agrees at 8 bases. The CDR3 extends over 15 amino acids. Germline assignment: CDR1 WNHNN and CDR2 SYGVQD (reference sequence). Germline trimming cut 3 bases from V and 8 bases from J; bases unmatched to any gene: 9. The CDR3 DNA reads as TGCGCCAGCAGTGAAGTTTCAGCGGGAGACGATGAGCAGTTCTTC. Translating it yields CASSEVSAGDDEQFF.

The chain couples TRBV10-2 to TRBJ2-3; 10 positions match TRBD2. Trimming took 7 bases from V and 0 from J; bases not matched to a gene: 4. The CDR3 contains 15 residues. Germline-derived CDR1 and CDR2 are WSHSY and SAAADI. For the CDR3, the DNA is TGCGCCAGCAACGTAGCGGGAGGTAGCACAGATACGCAGTATTTT. Protein sequence: CASNVAGGSTDTQYF.

The chain uses TRBV28 and TRBJ1-2, with D maybe TRBD1 (6 bases). The V end was cut by 4 bases, the J end by 0 bases, with 12 bases between. Germline lookup yields CDR1 MDHEN and CDR2 SYDVKM. The CDR3 is 15 amino acids. The CDR3, as DNA: TGTGCCAGCAGTTCCCCTGCAGGGGCTAACTATGGCTACACCTTC. This gives the protein CASSSPAGANYGYTF.

V usage is TRBV28 and J usage is TRBJ1-1, with a tentative D call TRBD1 (6 bases). Trimming shortened V by 3 bases and J by 0 bases, and 8 bases separated the two germline ends. CDR3 size: 14 residues. Germline V CDR1 and CDR2: MDHEN, SYDVKM. In nucleotides, the CDR3 is TGTGCCAGCAGTTTGGGACATATGAACACTGAAGCTTTCTTT. Translating it yields CASSLGHMNTEAFF.

The chain recombines TRBV7-3 with TRBJ2-2; 12 bases map to TRBD2. Trimming removed 5 bases from V and 1 base from J; junction bases left unmatched: 14. The CDR3 has 20 amino acids. CDR1 SGHTA and CDR2 FQGTGA come from the germline V gene. The CDR3 here is CASSRPSPVTSGGNTGELFF. Here the CDR3 DNA reads TGTGCCAGCAGCCGACCAAGCCCGGTGACTAGCGGGGGGAACACCGGGGAGCTGTTTTTT.

The gene calls are TRBV19 and TRBJ2-3; 11 positions match TRBD1. The V gene's germline CDR1 is LNHDA and CDR2 SQIVND (reference sequence). The CDR3 length is 15 residues. The ends lost 4 bases at V and 4 bases at J; junction bases unmatched: 4. CDR3 DNA sequence: TGTGCCAGTAGTACGGACAGGGGGCAGGCAGATACGCAGTATTTT. This sequence encodes CASSTDRGQADTQYF.

This chain connects TRBV6-5 to TRBJ2-7; perhaps TRBD2 as D (6 bases). Germline CDR1 reads MNHEY; CDR2 reads SVGAGI. This CDR3 spans 13 amino acids. Trimming cost V 5 bases and J 3 bases, with 11 bases left between them. CDR3: CASSPGTVYEQYF. The CDR3 coding sequence is TGTGCCAGCAGTCCAGGGACTGTCTACGAGCAGTACTTC.

The CDR3 loop is CASSFPTLAGVSTDTQYF. The CDR3 DNA sequence: TGTGCCAGCAGCTTCCCTACCCTAGCGGGGGTTAGCACAGATACGCAGTATTTT. The V and J genes are TRBV11-2 and TRBJ2-3; 10 bases match TRBD2. Germline V lookup: CDR1 SGHAT, CDR2 FQNNGV. The CDR3 extends over 18 amino acids. J lost 0 bases, V lost 3 bases, and 9 bases had no gene match.

The chain combines TRBV5-1 with TRBJ1-1, with D possibly being TRBD1 (6 bases). V was cut by 0 bases and J by 3 bases, with 9 bases left in between. CDR3 size: 14 residues. Germline V gene data show CDR1 as SGHRS and CDR2 as YFSETQ. CDR3 nucleotides: TGCGCCAGCAGCTTGGGAACAGGGTACACTGAAGCTTTCTTT. As protein: CASSLGTGYTEAFF. The full variable domain, its missing parts supplied by reference TRBV5-1 and TRBJ1-1, is KAGVTQTPRYLIKTRGQQVTLSCSPISGHRSVSWYQQTPGQGLQFLFEYFSETQRNKGNFPGRFSGRQFSNSRSEMNVSTLELGDSALYLCASSLGTGYTEAFFGQGTRLTVV.

The J gene is TRBJ2-5, the V gene TRBV6-4; 12 bases line up with TRBD2. V dropped 5 bases and J dropped 2; count of bases not matched to a gene: 3. The CDR3 totals 15 residues. The germline gives CDR1 MRHNA, CDR2 SNTAGT. Written as DNA, the CDR3 is TGTGCCAGCAGTCACCTAGCGGGAGGGCAAGAGACCCAGTACTTC. The encoded protein is CASSHLAGGQETQYF.

This chain connects TRBV5-6 to TRBJ2-7, with 9 bases identical to TRBD2. CDR1 is SGHDT, CDR2 YYEEEE, per germline. The CDR3 has 14 amino acids. Germline trimming cut 0 bases from V and 4 bases from J; bases unmatched to any gene: 2. The CDR3, as DNA: TGTGCCAGCAGCTTGGGGACTAGCGTATACGAGCAGTACTTC. This codes for CASSLGTSVYEQYF.

The V gene is TRBV12-3 or TRBV12-4, the J gene TRBJ2-5; a possible D gene is TRBD2 (5 bases). V lost 3 bases to trimming and J lost 2 bases, with 7 bases between them. There are 13 residues in the CDR3. The CDR3 here is CASSLKRQETQYF. The CDR3 DNA is TGTGCCAGCAGTTTGAAGCGGCAAGAGACCCAGTACTTC.

The chain joins TRBV6-2 or TRBV6-3 to TRBJ1-1, with D perhaps matching TRBD1 (6 bases). The germline gives CDR1 MNHEY, CDR2 SVGEGT. V was clipped by 4 bases and J by 6 bases, with 12 bases between them. CDR3 length: 13 amino acids. CDR3 residues: CASSSTGTPEAFF. The CDR3 DNA is TGTGCCAGCAGTTCCACAGGGACCCCTGAAGCTTTCTTT.

This clone occurred a few times. The rearrangement links TRBV18 to TRBJ2-7, with D perhaps matching TRBD1 (5 bases). Germline-derived CDR1 and CDR2 are KGHSH and LQKENI. Trimming cost V 3 bases and J 7 bases, with 13 bases left between them. There are 13 residues in the CDR3. The CDR3 nucleotides read TGTGCCAGCTCACCCGGCAGGGCCTTGGAGCAGTACTTC. It encodes CASSPGRALEQYF.

The chain employs TRBV18 and TRBJ1-5, with D possibly TRBD1 on 5 matching bases. V gave up 2 bases and J gave up 4 bases, with 18 bases separating them. There are 17 residues in the CDR3. Germline V gene sequence: CDR1 KGHSH, CDR2 LQKENI. CDR3 sequence: CASSPDSGRGTNQPQHF. The DNA of the CDR3 is TGTGCCAGCTCACCAGACTCGGGGAGAGGGACTAATCAGCCCCAGCATTTT.

This clone showed up just a few times. The rearrangement joins TRBV2 to TRBJ1-1; D is ambiguous. The ends were cut back, 6 bases at V and 11 bases at J, with 16 bases in the middle. The CDR3 sequence is 12 residues long. Germline-derived CDR1 and CDR2 are SNHLY and FYNNEI. CDR3 coding DNA: TGTGCCAGCAGCGGCGGGTGGGGTCTTGCTTTCTTT. Translating gives CASSGGWGLAFF.

This rearrangement joins TRBV28 to TRBJ1-5; maybe TRBD1 (5 bases). The germline gives CDR1 MDHEN, CDR2 SYDVKM. V was clipped by 3 bases and J by 6 bases, with 12 bases between them. CDR3 size: 14 residues. CDR3 amino acids: CASSFKGQVQPQHF. Written as DNA, the CDR3 is TGTGCCAGCAGTTTTAAGGGGCAGGTTCAGCCCCAGCATTTT.

Notes on this clone: Compared with germline, one end of the junction differs, possibly owing to a read error. DNA of the CDR3: TGTGCCACCAGGAGAGGCGACGGGGGACTCCCGGCGCAGTACTTC. Its protein product is CATRRGDGGLPAQYF. The rearrangement joins TRBV15 to TRBJ2-7; perhaps TRBD2 as D (6 bases). Germline CDR1 reads LNHNV; CDR2 reads YYDKDF (reference sequence). The CDR3 is 15 residues long.

This clone was recorded only once. This chain uses TRBV7-2 with TRBJ2-7, with D possibly TRBD1 on 6 matching bases. Trimming took 5 bases from V and 3 from J, leaving 17 bases between them. Germline values: CDR1 SGHTA, CDR2 FQGNSA. This CDR3 region has 15 residues. The DNA for the CDR3 is TGTGCCAGCAGCCTCACACAGGGACCCAACTACGAGCAGTACTTC. It translates to CASSLTQGPNYEQYF.

This chain links TRBV6-6 with TRBJ2-7, with D tentatively TRBD1 (6 bases). The CDR3 spans 15 residues. Germline CDR1 is MNHNY and CDR2 is SVGAGI (reference sequence). Trimming removed 5 bases from V and 0 bases from J, with 14 bases in between. The CDR3 sequence is CASSPDRSSSYEQYF. The CDR3 nucleotides are TGTGCCAGCAGTCCAGACAGGTCTAGCTCCTACGAGCAGTACTTC.

This clone was observed a single time. Other DNA sequences of this sample code for an identical CDR3. The chain is built from TRBV20-1 and TRBJ1-6; D gene uncertain. This CDR3 is built from 11 residues. V was cut by 4 bases and J by 7 bases, with 5 bases left in between. CDR1 DFQATT and CDR2 SNEGSKA come from the germline V gene (reference sequence). The CDR3 sequence is CSATRNSPLHF. CDR3 in DNA: TGCAGTGCTACCCGGAATTCACCCCTCCACTTT.

V and J are TRBV5-6 and TRBJ1-1, with a tentative D call TRBD1 (5 bases). Trimming took off 0 bases at V and 1 base at J, with 13 bases between the two ends. Per the germline V gene, CDR1 is SGHDT and CDR2 is YYEEEE. The CDR3 is 16 residues long. DNA for the CDR3: TGTGCCAGCAGCTTGGCCAACAGGTTTAGGAACACTGAAGCTTTCTTT. Translated, it gives CASSLANRFRNTEAFF.

This clone was seen a handful of times. The chain employs TRBV6-5 and TRBJ2-7; 7 bases are shared with TRBD2. V shed 7 bases, J shed 3 bases, and the junction held 3 bases outside the gene matches. Germline CDR1 reads MNHEY; CDR2 reads SVGAGI. The CDR3 spans 12 residues. CDR3 sequence reads: CASNRGSYEQYF. The CDR3 region has the DNA TGTGCCAGCAACCGCGGGAGCTACGAGCAGTACTTC.

The chain employs TRBV10-3 and TRBJ2-7; 7 bases align to TRBD1. Germline loops: CDR1 ENHRY, CDR2 SYGVKD. The V gene end was trimmed by 6 bases and the J gene end by 2 bases; junction bases not matched to a gene: 16. CDR3 size: 17 residues. For the CDR3, the DNA is TGTGCCATCAGCTCCCAGACAGGGTTGAGTCGTGCCTACGAGCAGTACTTC. Translation: CAISSQTGLSRAYEQYF.

The chain combines TRBV10-2 with TRBJ2-5; D is undetermined. The length of the CDR3 is 12 residues. CDR1 is WSHSY and CDR2 is SAAADI in the germline V gene. The V and J ends lost 6 bases and 5 bases respectively, with 10 bases between them. The CDR3 sequence is CASRVGRETQYF. The CDR3 DNA sequence: TGCGCCAGCAGGGTGGGCAGGGAGACCCAGTACTTC.

This clone has more than one count but fewer than ten. The J gene is TRBJ1-2, the V gene TRBV9; 8 nucleotides match TRBD1. This CDR3 spans 15 amino acids. CDR1 is SGDLS, CDR2 YYNGEE, per germline. The V and J ends lost 3 bases and 4 bases, in that order; junction bases with no gene match: 8. CDR3 protein: CASSAGTGEGYGYTF. CDR3 DNA sequence: TGTGCCAGCAGCGCGGGGACAGGTGAAGGCTATGGCTACACCTTC.

This sequence joins TRBV9 and TRBJ2-3; D may be TRBD2 (6 bases). The CDR3 sequence is 17 residues long. Germline V lookup: CDR1 SGDLS, CDR2 YYNGEE. Trimming took 3 bases from V and 4 from J, leaving 21 bases between them. CDR3 region: CASSGHGRGKEPDTQYF. DNA for the CDR3: TGTGCCAGCAGCGGACACGGGAGAGGTAAAGAGCCAGATACGCAGTATTTT.